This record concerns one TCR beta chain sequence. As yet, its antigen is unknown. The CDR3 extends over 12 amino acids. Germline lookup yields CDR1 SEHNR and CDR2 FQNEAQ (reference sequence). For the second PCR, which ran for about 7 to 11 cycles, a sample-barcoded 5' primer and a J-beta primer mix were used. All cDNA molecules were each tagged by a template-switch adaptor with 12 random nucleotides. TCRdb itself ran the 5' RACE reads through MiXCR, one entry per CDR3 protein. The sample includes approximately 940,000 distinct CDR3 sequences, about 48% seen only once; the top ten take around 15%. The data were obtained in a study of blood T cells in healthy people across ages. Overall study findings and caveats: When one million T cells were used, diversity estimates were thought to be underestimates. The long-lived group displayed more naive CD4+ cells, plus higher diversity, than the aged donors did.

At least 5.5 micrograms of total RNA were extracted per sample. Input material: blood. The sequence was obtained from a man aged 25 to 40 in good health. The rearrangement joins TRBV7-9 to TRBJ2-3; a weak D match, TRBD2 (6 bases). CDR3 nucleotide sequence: TGTGCAGCGCGGGGCCGCACAGATACGCAGTATTTT. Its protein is CAARGRTDTQYF. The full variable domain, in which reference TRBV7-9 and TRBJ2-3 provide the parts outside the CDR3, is DTGVSQNPRHKITKRGQNVTFRCDPISEHNRLYWYRQTLGQGPEFLTYFQNEAQLEKSRLLSDRFSAERPKGSFSTLEIQRTEQGDSAMYLCAARGRTDTQYFGPGTRLTVL.